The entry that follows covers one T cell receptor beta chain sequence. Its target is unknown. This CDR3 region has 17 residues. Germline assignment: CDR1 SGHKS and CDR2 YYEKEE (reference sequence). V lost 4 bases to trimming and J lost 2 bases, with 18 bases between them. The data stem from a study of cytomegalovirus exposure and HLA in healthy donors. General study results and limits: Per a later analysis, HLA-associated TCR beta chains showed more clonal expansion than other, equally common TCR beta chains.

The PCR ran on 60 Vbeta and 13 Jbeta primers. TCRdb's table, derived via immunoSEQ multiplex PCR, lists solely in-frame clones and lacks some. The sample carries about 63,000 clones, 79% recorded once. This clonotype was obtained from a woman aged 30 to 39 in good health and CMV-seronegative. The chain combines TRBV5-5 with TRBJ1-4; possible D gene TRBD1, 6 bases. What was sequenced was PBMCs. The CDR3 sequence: CASSRQAAAATNEKLFF. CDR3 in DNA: TGTGCCAGCAGCCGACAGGCCGCGGCGGCGACTAATGAAAAACTGTTTTTT. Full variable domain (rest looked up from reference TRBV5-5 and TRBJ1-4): DAGVTQSPTHLIKTRGQQVTLRCSPISGHKSVSWYQQVLGQGPQFIFQYYEKEERGRGNFPDRFSARQFPNYSSELNVNALLLGDSALYLCASSRQAAAATNEKLFFGSGTQLSVL.